This TCR beta chain was sequenced during a study of CD8+ T cells in alopecia areata. Study at large: Treated patients swallowed 5 to 10 mg of oral tofacitinib twice daily. The duration of tofacitinib was 6 to 18 months, with 6 months off drug afterward.

Extraction and reverse transcription of RNA yielded cDNA as the sequencing template. This table comes from immunoSEQ multiplex PCR, and its TCRdb copy is limited to in-frame clones, with some not included. The sample includes over 85,000 clones, about two fifths of them seen just once. This clone was detected a few times. V lost 3 bases, J lost 3 bases, and 8 bases lay in between. Germline V gives CDR1 LGHNA, CDR2 YSLEER. This CDR3 contains 13 residues. The sample was CD4+ T cells sorted from blood. The TCR sequence derives from a human donor with alopecia areata. The genes are TRBV4-3 and TRBJ1-1; a weak D match, TRBD1 (5 bases). CDR3 DNA: TGCGCCAGCAGCCAGGGGGTGCACACTGAAGCTTTCTTT. Protein sequence: CASSQGVHTEAFF.